This TCR beta chain originates from a study of blood T cell repertoires in COVID-19 (dated by TCRdb to about 2020). General notes on the study: Collaborator samples came from the United States, Italy and Spain and covered acute and convalescent phases of COVID-19. The prospective study material was composed of cDNA or gDNA derived from T cells, B-cell-depleted T cells, or PBMCs. The dataset comprised deeply sampled blood TCRbeta repertoires from subjects exposed to, actively infected with, or recovered from COVID-19. The repertoires were made available in a free public database intended to serve as a resource for research on the immune response to SARS-CoV-2. The samples were drawn from the first 160 participants of the ongoing ImmuneRACE study and from 1,254 subjects provided by 6 global collaborators. Nearly every sample came with metadata listing a de-identified subject ID, COVID-19 status, age in years and sex. HLA class I and class II types, where available, came from metadata supplied by the sample provider rather than from assay-based typing.

TCRbeta CDR3 regions were amplified from genomic DNA by means of the immunoSEQ Assay, a bias-controlled multiplex PCR. Concerning the study's data processing: Within the assay, amplification of reference gene primers was used to estimate how many nucleated cells each sample contained. To quantify the absolute abundance of each unique TCRbeta CDR3 rearrangement, sequence reads were collapsed and filtered. Productive Simpson clonality was computed per sample as the square root of Simpson's diversity index over productive rearrangements. Entries here come from immuneACCESS through TCRdb and include only in-frame sequences with V and J called. Some clones fail to appear in such tables; in the studies checked, an unresolved V gene covers under half of the shortfall, and the cause of the remainder is unknown. That table gives V, J and clone size, and the DNA gave D and trimming. Present in this sample are 100,000 to 150,000 clones, about 89% of which were seen just once. In total, the top ten clones hold 18% of the sample.

From the cysteine through the phenylalanine, the CDR3 covers 21 amino acids. Kept here is only the CDR3 DNA, which spans 63 bases and is read in frame from base 1. For CDR1 and CDR2, the germline V gene (reference sequence) lists GTSNPN and SVGIG. The germline V and J ends show losses of 3 bases and 0 bases respectively, and no gene match explains 18 bases of the junction. In regard to this clone: No antigen is known for it. Base qualities are missing; no much larger clone stands one base away.

On the study overall, not on this receptor specifically: How much clinical and demographic metadata was included differed by source and by participant, and the metadata was provided uncurated.

The collaborating institutions used their own protocols to collect whole blood in K2EDTA tubes. For TCRbeta analysis, collaborator samples were shipped as frozen whole blood, as isolated PBMCs, or as DNA extracted from either sample type. Rearrangement joined TRBV30 to TRBJ1-4, with TRBD1 matching 11 junction bases. This TCR derives from a man in his fifties with active or convalescent COVID-19. Sample: peripheral blood. In nucleotides, the sequence is TGTGCCTGGAGCACCTTCGAACCGGGACAGGGGGAGTATGCAACTAATGAAAAACTGTTTTTT. The translation is CAWSTFEPGQGEYATNEKLFF.